Here is one T cell receptor beta chain with its context. Its antigen is currently unknown. Assay used: immunoSEQ multiplex PCR; TCRdb lists only in-frame clones, some missing. The profile shows about 220,000 clones, around nine tenths of them singletons. The sample belongs to a study of cytomegalovirus exposure and HLA in healthy donors. Study-level results: The tendency of first-cohort TCR clusters to co-occur in the 120 or so validation repertoires emerged from a later analysis. For most TCR sequences rarity was the rule, although some public TCRs occurred in many donors. Among TCR beta chains, those listed as cytomegalovirus-associated numbered 164.

The 120-subject validation cohort, separate from the 666-subject first cohort, included the donors. The receptor's source is a woman aged 18 to 35 in good health and CMV-seronegative. Source material: PBMCs.

DNA of the CDR3: TGTGCCAGCAGCCCAGGGGGGAGCACAGATACGCAGTATTTT. Amino acid sequence: CASSPGGSTDTQYF. The chain uses TRBV11-3 and TRBJ2-3; D is perhaps TRBD1 (7 bases). CDR1 is SGHNT, CDR2 YENEEA, per germline. The CDR3 is made up of 14 amino acids. V was trimmed by 5 bases and J by 0 bases, leaving 9 bases between them.